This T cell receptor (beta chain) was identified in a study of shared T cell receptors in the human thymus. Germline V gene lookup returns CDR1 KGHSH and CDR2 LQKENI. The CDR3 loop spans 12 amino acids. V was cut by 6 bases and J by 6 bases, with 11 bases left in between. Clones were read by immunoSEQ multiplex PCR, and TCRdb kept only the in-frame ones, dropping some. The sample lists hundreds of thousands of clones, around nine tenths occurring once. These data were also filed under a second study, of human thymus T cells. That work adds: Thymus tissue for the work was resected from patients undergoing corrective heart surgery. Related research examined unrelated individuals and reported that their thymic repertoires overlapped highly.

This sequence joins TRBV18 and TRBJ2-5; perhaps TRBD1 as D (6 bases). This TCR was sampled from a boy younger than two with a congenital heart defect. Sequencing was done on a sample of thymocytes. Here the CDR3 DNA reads TGTGCCAGCTCGGGCAGGGGAAAGACCCAGTACTTC. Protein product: CASSGRGKTQYF.